These 22 T cell receptor beta chains were all obtained from the same sample, sequenced in a study of blood T cell repertoires in COVID-19. TCRdb's table, derived via immunoSEQ multiplex PCR, lists solely in-frame clones and lacks some. The sample records a few hundred thousand clones, about 86% being singletons. Sequenced material: peripheral blood. These receptors all stem from a man between 60 and 70 years old with acute or convalescent COVID-19.

This clone has at least ten counts. The chain couples TRBV5-1 to TRBJ1-5, with D possibly TRBD1 on 5 matching bases. Germline V CDR1 and CDR2: SGHRS, YFSETQ. The CDR3 has 13 amino acids. With 0 bases removed from V and 4 bases from J, the gap between germline ends came to 5 bases. The CDR3 DNA reads as TGCGCCAGCAGCTTGGGACAGAATCAGCCCCAGCATTTT. Encoded protein: CASSLGQNQPQHF.

The V call is TRBV4-3, the J call TRBJ2-5, with TRBD2 as a possible D gene (5 bases). Germline V lookup: CDR1 LGHNA, CDR2 YSLEER. Between the trimmed V and J ends, which lost 0 bases and 2 bases, there was a span of 16 bases. The CDR3 sequence is 17 residues long. The DNA of the CDR3 is TGCGCCAGCAGCCAAGATGGGAGAGACCTCGGGCAAGAGACCCAGTACTTC. Translation gives CASSQDGRDLGQETQYF.

This chain connects TRBV30 to TRBJ1-4; D is perhaps TRBD1 (5 bases). Per germline, CDR1 GTSNPN and CDR2 SVGIG (reference sequence). The CDR3 sequence is 12 residues long. V lost 8 bases to trimming and J lost 1 base, with 8 bases between them. In nucleotides, the CDR3 is TGTGCCGGTGACAGAACTAATGAAAAACTGTTTTTT. Amino acid sequence: CAGDRTNEKLFF.

V gene TRBV12-5 combines with J gene TRBJ1-4; D unclear. Germline V lookup: CDR1 LGHNT, CDR2 FRNRAP. The CDR3 covers 14 residues. The V and J ends lost 1 base and 5 bases respectively, with 8 bases between them. The CDR3 DNA follows: TGTGCTAGTGGTTTGGGGTACTCAAATGAAAAACTGTTTTTT. It yields the protein CASGLGYSNEKLFF. The full variable domain, rest sourced from reference TRBV12-5 and TRBJ1-4, is DARVTQTPRHKVTEMGQEVTMRCQPILGHNTVFWYRQTMMQGLELLAYFRNRAPLDDSGMPKDRFSAEMPDATLATLKIQPSEPRDSAVYFCASGLGYSNEKLFFGSGTQLSVL.

This clone was found a few times. The gene calls are TRBV4-3 and TRBJ2-7; a possible D gene is TRBD1 (5 bases). The CDR3 extends over 15 amino acids. V gave up 0 bases and J gave up 6 bases, with 15 bases separating them. Looked up from germline, CDR1 is LGHNA and CDR2 is YSLEER. CDR3 coding DNA: TGCGCCAGCAGCCAAGATGCCTCCCCAGGGATCGAGCAGTACTTC. Its protein product is CASSQDASPGIEQYF.

The rearrangement joins TRBV4-3 to TRBJ2-1; the D is unclear. There are 17 residues in the CDR3. Per germline, CDR1 LGHNA and CDR2 YSLEER. The V end was cut by 2 bases, the J end by 0 bases, with 14 bases between. This chain's CDR3 is CASSQRWARRSYNEQFF. Written as DNA, the CDR3 is TGCGCCAGCAGCCAAAGGTGGGCCAGGCGCTCCTACAATGAGCAGTTCTTC.

This clone has just one count. V and J are TRBV27 and TRBJ2-3; TRBD1 matches at 9 bases. Germline V gene sequence: CDR1 MNHEY, CDR2 SMNVEV (reference sequence). The CDR3 runs to 15 residues. V lost 5 bases and J lost 4; bases outside the gene matches: 7. The CDR3 sequence: CASSAYRGRSDTQYF. In DNA form, the CDR3 reads TGTGCCAGCAGTGCGTACAGGGGGCGGTCAGATACGCAGTATTTT.

The V and J genes are TRBV7-9 and TRBJ2-3; possibly TRBD1 for D (6 bases). Germline values: CDR1 SEHNR, CDR2 FQNEAQ (reference sequence). Deletions cut 1 base from V and 7 bases from J, with 12 bases between. The CDR3 contains 14 residues. CDR3 sequence: CASSLGMGANTQYF. The CDR3, as DNA: TGTGCCAGCAGCTTAGGAATGGGGGCGAATACGCAGTATTTT.

The chain employs TRBV29-1 and TRBJ1-3; a possible D gene is TRBD1 (5 bases). Per the germline V gene, CDR1 is SQVTM and CDR2 is ANQGSEA. The ends were cut back, 2 bases at V and 4 bases at J, with 15 bases in the middle. This CDR3 region has 15 residues. CDR3 nucleotide sequence: TGCAGCGTTGAAACCCCCAGGGAAGGCGGAAACACCATATATTTT. Translation gives CSVETPREGGNTIYF.

This clone occurred once. The chain has TRBV24-1 and TRBJ2-7, with 15 bases identical to TRBD2. The CDR3 runs 16 residues. CDR1 KGHDR and CDR2 SFDVKD come from the germline V gene. With V trimmed by 3 bases and J by 2 bases, 1 base remained unmatched. Written as DNA, the CDR3 is TGTGCCACCAGTGATAGGACTAGCGGGAGGGCCTACGAGCAGTACTTC. As protein: CATSDRTSGRAYEQYF.

The rearrangement uses TRBV9 and TRBJ2-2; 9 bases match TRBD2. With 1 base clipped from V and 7 bases from J, the junction kept 17 bases outside the gene matches. Germline-derived CDR1 and CDR2 are SGDLS and YYNGEE. The CDR3 is 19 amino acids. The DNA for the CDR3 is TGTGCCAGCAGCGTAAGCAACAGCGGGAGGTCACAGCGGGGCGGGGAGCTGTTTTTT. This translates into CASSVSNSGRSQRGGELFF.

The chain uses TRBV6-5 and TRBJ2-1; tentatively, D is TRBD2 (5 bases). CDR1 and CDR2 (germline): MNHEY, SVGAGI. The CDR3 totals 14 residues. V dropped 6 bases and J dropped 5 bases, with 14 bases sitting between them. CDR3 nucleotides: TGTGCCAGCAGACACGGACTGGACCACAATGAGCAGTTCTTC. This sequence encodes CASRHGLDHNEQFF.

The V call is TRBV7-3, the J call TRBJ1-1, with D unclear. Trimming cost V 5 bases and J 0 bases, with 7 bases left between them. CDR3 size: 13 residues. Germline CDR1 is SGHTA and CDR2 is FQGTGA. The CDR3: CASSATMNTEAFF. CDR3 bases: TGTGCCAGCAGCGCTACTATGAACACTGAAGCTTTCTTT.

V usage is TRBV30 and J usage is TRBJ1-4; tentatively, D is TRBD1 (6 bases). CDR3 length: 15 amino acids. The V end lost 8 bases, the J end lost 3 bases, and 19 bases lay between the germline ends. Germline V gene data show CDR1 as GTSNPN and CDR2 as SVGIG (reference sequence). The CDR3 DNA is TGTGCCATAGAACCCCGGACAGATCCTAATGAAAAACTGTTTTTT. It specifies CAIEPRTDPNEKLFF. The full variable domain, with the rest looked up from reference TRBV30 and TRBJ1-4, is SQTIHQWPATLVQPVGSPLSLECTVEGTSNPNLYWYRQAAGRGLQLLFYSVGIGQISSEVPQNLSASRPQDRQFILSSKKLLLSDSGFYLCAIEPRTDPNEKLFFGSGTQLSVL.

The CDR3 bases are TGTGCCAGCAGCAACCGGCTGACAGTTAGCACAGATACGCAGTATTTT. Protein product: CASSNRLTVSTDTQYF. The chain has TRBV21-1 and TRBJ2-3; the table calls TRBD1, which could not be checked here. TRBV21-1 is a recognized pseudogene. The CDR3 is made up of 16 amino acids.

The chain carries TRBV27 and TRBJ2-1, with 9 bases aligning to TRBD2. The CDR3 is 16 residues long. Per germline, CDR1 MNHEY and CDR2 SMNVEV (reference sequence). Unmatched junction bases numbered 10, after V lost 8 bases and J lost 2 bases. In nucleotides, the CDR3 is TGTGCCAGCCGCCGGGGTAGCGGGGGCACCTACAATGAGCAGTTCTTC. It encodes CASRRGSGGTYNEQFF.

This clone was recorded only once. This sequence joins TRBV6-7 and TRBJ2-7, with TRBD2 as a possible D gene (5 bases). TRBV6-7 is labeled an ORF, and its function is uncertain. V dropped 0 bases and J dropped 7 bases, with 28 bases sitting between them. This CDR3 comprises 19 residues. The CDR3, as DNA: TGTGCCAGCAGTTACTCATCGTCGCCCAAAGCGGCCCCCATCTCGGAGCAGTACTTC. As protein: CASSYSSSPKAAPISEQYF.

This clone was seen a few times. This sequence joins TRBV2 and TRBJ1-5; tentative D call: TRBD1 (5 bases). The CDR3 loop spans 15 amino acids. V was pared by 5 bases and J by 7 bases, with 18 bases between. CDR1 and CDR2 (germline): SNHLY, FYNNEI. The CDR3 DNA reads TGTGCCAGCAGTTCCCAGGAGGGGTATGCGCAGCCCCAGCATTTT. Protein product: CASSSQEGYAQPQHF.

J is TRBJ2-2 and V is TRBV3-1 (or the pseudogene TRBV3-2), with 8 bases fitting TRBD2. Losses at the gene ends were 2 bases for V and 2 bases for J; bases not matched to a gene: 7. The CDR3 length is 17 residues. Germline assignment: CDR1 LGHDT and CDR2 YNNKEL (reference sequence). CDR3 DNA: TGTGCCAGCAGCCAACCGAGTAGCGGGGCTAACACCGGGGAGCTGTTTTTT. Its protein is CASSQPSSGANTGELFF.

The chain links TRBV9 to TRBJ2-6; D remains ambiguous. V shed 0 bases and J shed 0 bases, with 7 bases lying between them. Germline CDR1 reads SGDLS; CDR2 reads YYNGEE. The length of the CDR3 is 16 residues. CDR3 amino acids: CASSVDNSSGANVLTF. CDR3 coding DNA: TGTGCCAGCAGCGTAGATAACAGCTCTGGGGCCAACGTCCTGACTTTC.

Turning to this clone: The junction departs from germline at one end; a sequencing error may be responsible. The rearrangement joins TRBV28 to TRBJ1-2; 7 bases agree with TRBD1. Per the germline V gene, CDR1 is MDHEN and CDR2 is SYDVKM. This CDR3 region has 16 residues. CDR3 in DNA: TGTGCCAGCAGCTTATCGACAGGGACCCTTAGCTATGGCTACACCTTC. The encoded protein is CASSLSTGTLSYGYTF.

In DNA, the CDR3 is TGTGCCAGCAGTTCGGACTTCAACCTAAGTGAGCAGTACTTC. Its protein is CASSSDFNLSEQYF. J is TRBJ2-7 and V is TRBV28; a weak D match, TRBD2 (5 bases). The V end was cut by 4 bases, the J end by 7 bases, with 17 bases between. Germline CDR1 MDHEN, CDR2 SYDVKM. CDR3 length: 14 residues.